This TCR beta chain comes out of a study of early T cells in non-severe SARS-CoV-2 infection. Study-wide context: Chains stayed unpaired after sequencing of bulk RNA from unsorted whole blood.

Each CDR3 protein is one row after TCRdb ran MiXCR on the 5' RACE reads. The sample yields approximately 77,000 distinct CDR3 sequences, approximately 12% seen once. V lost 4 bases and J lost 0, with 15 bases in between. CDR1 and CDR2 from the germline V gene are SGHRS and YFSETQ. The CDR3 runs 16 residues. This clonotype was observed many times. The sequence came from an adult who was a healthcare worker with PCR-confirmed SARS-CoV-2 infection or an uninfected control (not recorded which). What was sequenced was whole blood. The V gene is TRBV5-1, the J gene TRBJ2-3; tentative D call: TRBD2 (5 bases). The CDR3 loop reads CASSTPRRGSTDTQYF. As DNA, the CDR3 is TGCGCCAGCAGCACTCCTAGGAGAGGGAGCACAGATACGCAGTATTTT.